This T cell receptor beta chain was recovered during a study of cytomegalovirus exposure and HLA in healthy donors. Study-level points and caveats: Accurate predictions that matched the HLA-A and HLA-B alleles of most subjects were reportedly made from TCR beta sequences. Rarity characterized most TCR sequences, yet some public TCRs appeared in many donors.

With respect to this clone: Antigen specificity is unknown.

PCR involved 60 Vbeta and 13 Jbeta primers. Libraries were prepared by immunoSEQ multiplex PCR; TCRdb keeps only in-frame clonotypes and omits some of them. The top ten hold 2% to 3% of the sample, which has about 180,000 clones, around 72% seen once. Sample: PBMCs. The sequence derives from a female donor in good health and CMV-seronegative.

The CDR3: CASSRPTATSNYGYTF. CDR3 bases: TGTGCCAGCAGCCGCCCGACAGCGACCTCTAACTATGGCTACACCTTC. This rearrangement joins TRBV7-9 to TRBJ1-2; TRBD1 might be the D (5 bases). Between the trimmed V and J ends, which lost 5 bases and 0 bases, there was a span of 16 bases. Germline V gene sequence: CDR1 SEHNR, CDR2 FQNEAQ (reference sequence). This CDR3 region has 16 residues.